Given below is one T cell receptor beta chain in context. This entry comes from a study of regulatory T cells in long-lasting Graves disease. The authors built TCR beta libraries using iRepertoire HTBI primers and Arm-PCR of CDR3 regions. TCRdb reanalysed the multiplex PCR reads using MiXCR and keeps one entry per CDR3 protein. The sample contains about 530,000 distinct CDR3 sequences, about 16% of which appear only once. Germline CDR1 and CDR2: SGDLS and YYNGEE. The CDR3 sequence is 14 residues long. V trimming: 6 bases; J trimming: 3 bases; junction bases outside the gene matches: 8. As for time point: newly diagnosed GD, antithyroid drugs for less than 3 months. The TCR library used RNA extracted from PBMCs. These same data were also listed under a study on T cells in Graves' hyperthyroidism and ophthalmopathy.

The sample here was peripheral blood mononuclear cells (PBMCs), taken at new diagnosis, from a patient treated with antithyroid drugs. The chain uses TRBV9 and TRBJ1-2, with TRBD1 matching 7 bases. The origin of this receptor is a woman aged 40-65 years with Graves disease. In DNA form, the CDR3 reads TGTGCCAGCACCATAGGAGGGGGCGACTATGGCTACACCTTC. Its protein product is CASTIGGGDYGYTF.